This is a list of T cell receptor beta chains from one sample in a study of metastatic and nonmetastatic thyroid tumors. Using MiXCR, TCRdb reanalyzed the PCR reads. The sample holds 3,500 to 5,000 clones; around 38% are singletons and the top ten take approximately 22%. The sequencing input was tumor tissue. The receptors come from a male donor with papillary thyroid cancer or a benign thyroid nodule (not recorded which). Some clones in this sample may be carry-over from other donors' samples. Both conserved end residues are part of each CDR3. D genes are given only for firm matches. Only some rows state a clone size, as once, few, many or a class for expanded clones.

j_gene	v_gene	d_gene	abundance	CDR3aa	CDR3nt
TRBJ2-1	TRBV24-1	TRBD1	-	CATSDIERDSNEQFF	TGTGCCACCAGTGACATAGAAAGGGACAGCAATGAGCAGTTCTTC
TRBJ2-2	TRBV5-1	TRBD1	-	CASSVQGANTGELFF	TGCGCCAGCAGCGTACAGGGGGCTAACACCGGGGAGCTGTTTTTT
TRBJ2-1	TRBV18	TRBD1	-	CASSKTGYYNEQFF	TGTGCCAGCTCAAAGACAGGGTACTACAATGAGCAGTTCTTC
TRBJ1-4	TRBV28	-	few	CASSLTEFNEKLFF	TGTGCCAGCAGTCTGACAGAGTTCAATGAAAAACTGTTTTTT
TRBJ1-2	TRBV7-2	-	-	CASSLGRGVGYTF	TGTGCCAGCAGCTTAGGTCGGGGGGTTGGCTACACCTTC
TRBJ1-6	TRBV6-2/TRBV6-3	-	-	CASSYSGRAGSPLHF	TGTGCCAGCAGTTACTCGGGGAGGGCTGGTTCACCCCTCCACTTT
TRBJ2-7	TRBV20-1	-	-	CSASGRGGYEQYF	TGCAGTGCTAGTGGGAGGGGGGGCTACGAGCAGTACTTC
TRBJ2-7	TRBV7-9	-	few	CASSFLGEQYF	TGTGCCAGCAGCTTCCTAGGCGAGCAGTACTTC
TRBJ2-2	TRBV4-2	-	-	CASQPGDAGMTATANTGELFF	TGTGCCAGCCAGCCAGGTGATGCGGGGATGACTGCGACCGCGAACACCGGGGAGCTGTTTTTT
TRBJ2-3	TRBV6-5	TRBD2	-	CASSYLRGGRDTQYF	TGTGCCAGCAGTTACTTGCGGGGGGGCAGGGATACGCAGTATTTT
TRBJ2-7	TRBV6-6	-	many	CASSYSRGAGVREQYF	TGTGCCAGCAGTTATTCTCGGGGGGCAGGGGTTAGGGAGCAGTACTTC
TRBJ2-1	TRBV6-1	TRBD2	few	CASKTGGGEQFF	TGTGCCAGCAAAACGGGCGGGGGTGAGCAGTTCTTC
TRBJ2-7	TRBV28	TRBD2	few	CASKAGGTDEQYF	TGTGCCAGCAAGGCGGGAGGTACCGACGAGCAGTACTTC
TRBJ2-2	TRBV3-1	-	few	CASSQNRGGELFF	TGTGCCAGCAGCCAGAACCGGGGCGGGGAGCTGTTTTTT
TRBJ2-7	TRBV12-3/TRBV12-4	-	few	CASRRPGHSYEQYF	TGTGCCAGCAGGAGGCCGGGGCACTCCTACGAGCAGTACTTC
TRBJ2-5	TRBV27	-	-	CASQSGTDRQETQYF	TGTGCCAGCCAATCAGGGACGGACCGCCAAGAGACCCAGTACTTC
TRBJ2-7	TRBV7-6	-	-	CASSSSFGDTYEQYF	TGTGCCAGCAGCTCGTCATTCGGAGATACCTACGAGCAGTACTTC
TRBJ1-1	TRBV5-4	-	-	CASSFRGFGTEAFF	TGTGCCAGCAGCTTTAGGGGTTTCGGGACTGAAGCTTTCTTT
TRBJ2-5	TRBV12-3/TRBV12-4	-	few	CASSLALEGTETQYF	TGTGCCAGCAGTTTAGCGCTCGAGGGGACAGAGACCCAGTACTTC
TRBJ1-5	TRBV20-1	TRBD1	large	CSAQGQGHQPQHF	TGCAGTGCTCAGGGACAGGGGCATCAGCCCCAGCATTTT
TRBJ2-1	TRBV20-1	-	once	CSARAGTRSDNEQFF	TGCAGTGCTAGAGCGGGGACCCGGAGTGACAATGAGCAGTTCTTC
TRBJ1-6	TRBV28	-	few	CASTPPGLGRGSPLHF	TGTGCCAGCACCCCCCCTGGGTTGGGAAGAGGTTCACCCCTCCACTTT
TRBJ1-4	TRBV28	-	few	CASGGATNEKLFF	TGTGCCAGCGGTGGGGCAACTAATGAAAAACTGTTTTTT
TRBJ1-1	TRBV27	-	-	CASRFQGSTEAFF	TGTGCCAGCAGATTTCAGGGTTCCACTGAAGCTTTCTTT
TRBJ2-7	TRBV15	-	few	CATSRVDTYEQYF	TGTGCCACCAGCAGAGTTGACACCTACGAGCAGTACTTC
TRBJ2-1	TRBV6-5	-	few	CASALSSYNEQFF	TGTGCCAGCGCCCTAAGCTCCTACAATGAGCAGTTCTTC
TRBJ1-5	TRBV6-1	TRBD1	-	CASNGQGARSNQPQHF	TGTGCCAGCAACGGACAGGGGGCGAGGAGCAATCAGCCCCAGCATTTT
TRBJ2-2	TRBV19	TRBD2	-	CASSIRREGRLWTGELFF	TGTGCCAGTAGTATCAGACGGGAGGGCCGGTTGTGGACCGGGGAGCTGTTTTTT
TRBJ2-7	TRBV12-3/TRBV12-4	-	-	CASSFADSYEQYF	TGTGCCAGCAGTTTCGCGGACTCCTACGAGCAGTACTTC
TRBJ1-2	TRBV20-1	-	-	CSARDSFFRLVGGGDLYGYTF	TGCAGTGCTAGAGATTCGTTTTTTCGGCTGGTGGGCGGGGGAGATCTCTATGGCTACACCTTC
TRBJ2-1	TRBV6-2/TRBV6-3	-	many	CASSYSGTNNEQFF	TGTGCCAGCAGTTACTCAGGTACTAACAATGAGCAGTTCTTC
TRBJ2-1	TRBV7-3	-	-	CASSLSPGGDNEQFF	TGTGCCAGCAGCTTAAGCCCGGGGGGCGACAATGAGCAGTTCTTC
TRBJ1-1	TRBV9	TRBD1	-	CASSTGTGSTEAFF	TGTGCCAGCAGCACAGGGACAGGAAGCACTGAAGCTTTCTTT
TRBJ2-7	TRBV20-1	TRBD2	-	CSARDSGSGYEQYF	TGCAGTGCTAGAGATAGCGGGAGTGGGTACGAGCAGTACTTC
TRBJ2-7	TRBV19	-	-	CASSIKPPPYEQYF	TGTGCCAGTAGTATCAAGCCGCCACCCTACGAGCAGTACTTC
TRBJ2-3	TRBV30	-	-	CAWSPGVRDTQYF	TGTGCCTGGAGTCCGGGAGTAAGAGATACGCAGTATTTT
TRBJ2-3	TRBV27	-	-	CASSSIERTPMDTQYF	TGTGCCAGCAGTAGCATTGAGCGGACACCCATGGATACGCAGTATTTT